These T cell receptor beta chains were read from a single sample in a study of CD4 and CD8 cells across lung adenocarcinoma regions. Each CDR3 protein is one row after TCRdb ran MiXCR on the PCR reads. The profile shows 7,500 to 10,000 distinct CDR3 sequences, roughly 46% of them singletons. Source material: CD4+ T cells from the margin of a lung tumor. Every receptor here comes from a male donor with lung adenocarcinoma. The CD4 and CD8 labels of this study may be unreliable. CDR3s include the opening cysteine and the closing phenylalanine or tryptophan. A D gene is named only where the DNA matches it firmly. Not every row has a clone size; where given, it reads once, few, many or a size class.

D | size | J | V | CDR3 | DNA
- | - | TRBJ2-4 | TRBV2 | CASRGLWDKDTQYF | TGTGCCAGCAGGGGGCTGTGGGACAAAGACACGCAGTACTTC
- | - | TRBJ1-1 | TRBV6-1 | CASRSSGKNTEAFF | TGTGCCAGCAGGAGTTCGGGCAAGAACACTGAAGCTTTCTTT
- | medium-sized | TRBJ2-1 | TRBV6-1 | CASSPQTGGGYNEQFF | TGTGCCAGCAGTCCCCAGACAGGAGGGGGCTACAATGAGCAGTTCTTC
- | once | TRBJ2-7 | TRBV6-4 | CASSEGRVSDTQYF | TGTGCCAGCAGCGAGGGGCGAGTCTCGGATACGCAGTACTTC
TRBD1 | - | TRBJ2-2 | TRBV10-3 | CVLGVQAVSTGELYF | TGTGTCCTGGGCGTACAGGCGGTGAGCACAGGGGAGCTGTATTTT
- | - | TRBJ2-2 | TRBV6-1 | CASSSAGVINTGELFF | TGTGCCAGCAGCTCCGCAGGGGTTATCAACACCGGGGAGCTGTTTTTT
- | many | TRBJ1-2 | TRBV10-3 | CAISEGDTSGGSYGYTF | TGTGCCATCAGTGAGGGGGATACGTCGGGGGGAAGCTATGGCTACACCTTC
TRBD2 | few | TRBJ2-5 | TRBV6-1 | CASSGPGGAQYF | TGTGCCAGCAGTGGGCCCGGGGGGGCCCAGTACTTC
TRBD2 | - | TRBJ2-3 | TRBV3-1 | CASSQQDRGGTQYF | TGTGCCAGCAGCCAACAAGACCGCGGGGGTACGCAGTATTTT
- | many | TRBJ2-1 | TRBV11-2 | CASSLTNEQFF | TGTGCCAGCAGCTTAACCAATGAGCAGTTCTTC
- | - | TRBJ2-4 | TRBV10-3 | CAMGGRGENTQYF | TGTGCCATGGGGGGGCGGGGCGAAAACACTCAGTACTTT
TRBD1 | - | TRBJ1-2 | TRBV3-1 | CASSQVDRDGYTF | TGTGCCAGCAGCCAAGTGGACAGGGATGGCTACACCTTC
- | - | TRBJ1-1 | TRBV6-2/TRBV6-3 | CASLRAEGLIEAFF | TGTGCCAGCCTCCGGGCGGAGGGGCTAATTGAAGCTTTCTTT
- | - | TRBJ1-1 | TRBV6-2/TRBV6-3 | CASSPSETSHTEAFF | TGTGCCAGCAGTCCTTCTGAGACTTCTCACACTGAAGCTTTCTTT
- | few | TRBJ2-4 | TRBV6-1 | CASSEALGRVGNIQYF | TGTGCCAGCAGTGAAGCTTTGGGCAGGGTGGGGAACATTCAGTACTTC
- | - | TRBJ2-2 | TRBV6-1 | CASTQRNTGELFF | TGTGCCAGCACGCAGAGGAACACCGGGGAGCTGTTTTTT
TRBD1 | few | TRBJ2-5 | TRBV27 | CASSLAGTGGAFQYF | TGTGCCAGCAGTTTAGCCGGGACAGGGGGCGCGTTTCAGTACTTC
TRBD1 | many | TRBJ2-7 | TRBV27 | CASASTGREQYF | TGTGCCAGCGCCTCGACAGGGCGCGAGCAGTACTTC
- | many | TRBJ2-7 | TRBV6-1 | CASRDYQSSYEQYF | TGTGCCAGCAGGGACTACCAAAGCTCCTACGAGCAGTACTTC
TRBD2 | - | TRBJ2-5 | TRBV24-1 | CATSEPREERETQYF | TGTGCCACCAGTGAACCCCGGGAGGAGAGAGAGACCCAGTACTTC
- | medium-sized | TRBJ1-4 | TRBV6-1 | CASSPRWTATTNEKLFF | TGTGCCAGCAGCCCAAGGTGGACAGCCACAACTAATGAAAAACTGTTTTTT
TRBD1 | - | TRBJ2-4 | TRBV6-1 | CASSPHRDRAKNIQYF | TGTGCCAGCAGCCCCCACCGGGACAGGGCCAAAAACATTCAGTACTTC
TRBD2 | - | TRBJ2-1 | TRBV27 | CASSFGLAGNEQFF | TGTGCCAGCAGTTTTGGACTAGCGGGCAATGAGCAGTTCTTC
TRBD2 | - | TRBJ2-1 | TRBV10-2 | CASSDRAGDYNEQFF | TGCGCCAGCAGTGACAGAGCGGGGGACTACAATGAGCAGTTCTTC
TRBD1 | - | TRBJ1-2 | TRBV6-1 | CASSRKGQGHYGYTF | TGTGCCAGCAGCCGAAAAGGACAGGGGCACTATGGCTACACCTTC
- | few | TRBJ2-1 | TRBV4-2 | CASSQDIAYNEQFF | TGTGCCAGCAGCCAAGATATAGCTTACAATGAGCAGTTCTTC
- | - | TRBJ2-4 | TRBV6-5 | CASSYSNKRNIQYF | TGTGCCAGCAGTTACTCGAACAAGAGGAACATTCAGTACTTC
- | - | TRBJ2-1 | TRBV7-9 | CASSWTAQGPANEQFF | TGTGCCAGCAGCTGGACCGCCCAGGGGCCGGCCAATGAGCAGTTCTTC
- | few | TRBJ2-1 | TRBV6-5 | CASSYSPVSGTYNEQFF | TGTGCCAGCAGTTACTCGCCGGTGAGCGGTACTTACAATGAGCAGTTCTTC
- | large | TRBJ1-2 | TRBV6-5 | CASSYRGGYGYTF | TGTGCCAGCAGTTACAGGGGCGGGTATGGCTACACCTTC
- | - | TRBJ2-2 | TRBV7-6 | CASSPQTAAGELFF | TGTGCCAGCAGCCCGCAGACCGCGGCCGGGGAGCTGTTTTTT
- | - | TRBJ2-1 | TRBV6-1 | CASRGPSGGSYNEQFF | TGTGCCAGCAGGGGCCCAAGCGGAGGCTCCTACAATGAGCAGTTCTTC
- | - | TRBJ2-3 | TRBV2 | CASSGLGDTDMQYF | TGTGCCAGCTCGGGACTGGGGGACACAGATATGCAGTACTTT
- | - | TRBJ2-1 | TRBV11-2 | CASSLNLGETRNEQFF | TGTGCCAGCAGCTTAAATCTGGGGGAGACTCGCAATGAGCAGTTCTTC
- | many | TRBJ1-3 | TRBV6-1 | CASSEATSGNTIYF | TGTGCCAGCAGTGAAGCGACCTCTGGAAACACCATATATTTT
- | - | TRBJ2-5 | TRBV6-1 | CASSEWSVQETQYF | TGTGCCAGCAGTGAATGGTCTGTCCAAGAGACCCAGTACTTC
- | few | TRBJ1-2 | TRBV9 | CASSVTGKNYGYTF | TGTGCCAGCAGCGTCACAGGGAAGAACTATGGCTACACCTTC
- | few | TRBJ1-4 | TRBV27 | CASSFIGAPATNEKLFF | TGTGCCAGCAGTTTCATTGGGGCACCGGCAACTAATGAAAAACTGTTTTTT
- | - | TRBJ2-3 | TRBV27 | CASSQGRAAGRVAKNTQYF | TGTGCCAGCAGCCAAGGCCGCGCTGCGGGGCGGGTGGCCAAAAATACGCAGTATTTT
- | few | TRBJ2-1 | TRBV7-6 | CASSLMDNEQFF | TGTGCCAGCAGCTTGATGGACAATGAGCAGTTCTTC
- | - | TRBJ2-3 | TRBV15 | CATSSAGPSPDTQYF | TGTGCCACCAGCAGTGCGGGGCCTAGTCCAGATACGCAGTATTTT
- | - | TRBJ2-4 | TRBV7-6 | CASSCVSGQCAKNMQYF | TGTGCCAGCAGCTGCGTCTCGGGGCAGTGTGCCAAAAATATGCAGTACTTC
- | - | TRBJ2-4 | TRBV6-1 | CASRGPGLIDTQYF | TGTGCCAGCAGGGGCCCGGGACTCATAGATACGCAGTACTTC
- | - | TRBJ2-1 | TRBV10-1 | CAGSVGGGGAGEQFF | TGCGCCGGCAGTGTGGGGGGGGGGGGGGCGGGTGAGCAGTTCTTC
- | many | TRBJ2-5 | TRBV7-6 | CASSSKQGSYQETQYF | TGTGCCAGCAGCTCAAAACAGGGCTCGTACCAAGAGACCCAGTACTTC
TRBD1 | - | TRBJ2-1 | TRBV6-5 | CASSNRGQLYNEQFF | TGTGCCAGCAGTAACCGGGGACAGCTCTACAATGAGCAGTTCTTC
TRBD2 | many | TRBJ2-1 | TRBV6-1 | CASSVGGFGEQFF | TGTGCCAGCAGTGTGGGAGGGTTTGGTGAGCAGTTCTTC
TRBD2 | many | TRBJ2-5 | TRBV9 | CASSVDLSGGQETQYF | TGTGCCAGCAGCGTAGATCTTAGCGGGGGACAAGAGACCCAGTACTTC
- | - | TRBJ2-4 | TRBV7-2 | CASSFDLGGENTQYF | TGTGCCAGCAGCTTCGACCTGGGAGGCGAAAATACTCAGTACTTC
- | - | TRBJ2-3 | TRBV10-3 | CAISAATGGRNQETQYF | TGTGCCATCAGTGCCGCTACTGGGGGCCGAAACCAAGAGACGCAGTATTTC
- | - | TRBJ1-2 | TRBV10-3 | CAISGVYGAGDGYTF | TGTGCCATCAGTGGAGTTTACGGTGCGGGGGATGGCTACACCTTC
- | few | TRBJ1-1 | TRBV11-2 | CASSLAGPPPEAFF | TGTGCCAGCAGCTTAGCAGGTCCTCCTCCTGAAGCTTTCTTT
- | - | TRBJ2-5 | TRBV11-3 | CAGGSRDRGGETQYF | TGTGCCGGGGGCTCCCGGGACCGTGGAGGAGAGACGCAGTACTTT
TRBD1 | - | TRBJ2-1 | TRBV25-1 | CASSARVGLGRTGNNEQFF | TGTGCCAGCAGTGCTCGCGTCGGTTTGGGGAGGACAGGGAACAATGAGCAGTTCTTC
- | medium-sized | TRBJ2-4 | TRBV7-8 | CASSLVQGAKNIQYF | TGTGCCAGCAGCTTAGTACAGGGCGCCAAAAACATTCAGTACTTC
- | - | TRBJ2-7 | TRBV6-5 | CASSYSKSGYEQYF | TGTGCCAGCAGTTACAGCAAGTCCGGCTACGAGCAGTACTTC
- | many | TRBJ2-1 | TRBV6-4 | CASRRFHHGGRFYNEQFF | TGTGCCAGCAGGCGATTCCACCACGGGGGGCGCTTCTACAATGAGCAGTTCTTC